This TCR beta chain is from a study of graft-versus-host responses after intestinal transplantation. Across the whole study: The whole recipient group had anti-thymocyte globulin induction followed by tacrolimus and steroids for 2 to 3 years.

In the case of this clone: Antigen specificity is unknown.

There are 13 residues in the CDR3. Germline CDR1 reads SGHRS; CDR2 reads YFSETQ. Trimming removed 2 bases at V and 4 bases at J, with 7 bases between. Assay used: immunoSEQ multiplex PCR; TCRdb lists only in-frame clones, some missing. The sample lists more than 75,000 clones, approximately 90% occurring once. Study-wide results and caveats: Those patients showing graft-donor T cell macrochimerism displayed high graft-versus-host to host-versus-graft clonal ratios in allografts. Recipient marrow harbored GvH clones, some of which surfaced first in ileum or blood.

The rearrangement links TRBV5-1 to TRBJ1-3, with D possibly matching TRBD1 (5 bases). The sample here was unstimulated CD4+ T cells sorted from spleen or lymph node cells, taken before transplant. The origin of this receptor is a human donor who was the organ donor for an intestinal transplant. The CDR3 spells CASSLQEGNTIYF. The CDR3 coding sequence is TGCGCCAGCAGCTTACAGGAAGGAAACACCATATATTTT.